This T cell receptor beta chain was observed in a study of T-cell reconstitution after alpha-beta-depleted transplantation in children. As it was prepared, the TCRbeta library received unique molecular identifiers. TCRdb passed the PCR reads through MiXCR, listing each CDR3 protein once. The profile shows hundreds of thousands of distinct CDR3 sequences, roughly 15% of them singletons. This clonotype has just a few counts. Specimen: PBMCs, mostly from graft donor cells, collected 360 days after TCRalphabeta/CD19-depleted stem cell transplant. The receptor was derived from a boy younger than two who had a stem cell transplant for Wiskott-Aldrich syndrome, so the T cells may come from the graft donor.

The CDR3 here is CASSLGTPNNEQFF. In DNA form, the CDR3 reads TGTGCCAGCAGTCTCGGGACACCCAACAATGAGCAGTTCTTC. The V call is TRBV6-1, the J call TRBJ2-1, with D possibly TRBD1 on 6 matching bases. The V gene's germline CDR1 is MNHNS and CDR2 SASEGT. There are 14 residues in the CDR3. Between the trimmed V and J ends, which lost 5 bases and 5 bases, there was a span of 13 bases.